The rows below give T cell receptor beta chains drawn from one sample of a study of regulatory T cells in long-lasting Graves disease. Each CDR3 protein is one row after TCRdb ran MiXCR on the multiplex PCR reads. This sample carries hundreds of thousands of distinct CDR3 sequences, around 16% of them seen once, and the ten largest clones take around 25%. These data also formed part of another study, on T cells in Graves' hyperthyroidism and ophthalmopathy.

The material was peripheral blood mononuclear cells (PBMCs), obtained at new diagnosis, from a patient treated with antithyroid drugs. All receptors come from a woman aged 35 to 59 with Graves disease. CDR3s include the opening cysteine and the closing phenylalanine or tryptophan. A D gene is named only where the DNA matches it firmly. Not all rows give a size; the values are once, few, many and, for expanded clones, a class.

j_call,d_call,v_call,clone_size,cdr3_nt,cdr3_aa
TRBJ2-7,NA,TRBV3-1,NA,TGTGCCAGCAGCCCTGGACCAGGGTTCGAGCAGTACTTC,CASSPGPGFEQYF
TRBJ2-3,TRBD2,TRBV4-1,once,TGCGCCAGCAGCCAAGTGATAGCGGGGGGGCGAAACACAGATACGCAGTATTTT,CASSQVIAGGRNTDTQYF
TRBJ1-2,TRBD1,TRBV12-3/TRBV12-4,many,TGTGCCAGCAGCCCCGCCGGGACAGGGTTCGGCTACACCTTC,CASSPAGTGFGYTF
TRBJ1-2,NA,TRBV18,many,TGTGCCAGCTCACGAAGGGTTCAGGGCTACACCTTC,CASSRRVQGYTF
TRBJ2-1,TRBD2,TRBV11-3,NA,TGTGCCAGCAGCTTAGCGTCGTCTAGCGGGGCCTACAATGAGCAGTTCTTC,CASSLASSSGAYNEQFF
TRBJ2-3,TRBD2,TRBV29-1,many,TGCAGCGTTGAAGATCCGCTAGCGGGGGCTTACACAGATACGCAGTATTTT,CSVEDPLAGAYTDTQYF
TRBJ2-7,TRBD1,TRBV7-9,NA,TGTGCCAGCACCGCGGACAGGGGTCGCCCCTACGAGCAGTACTTC,CASTADRGRPYEQYF
TRBJ1-3,TRBD1,TRBV29-1,NA,TGCAGCGTCCTGACAGGGATCCCCTCTAGAAACACCATATATTTT,CSVLTGIPSRNTIYF
TRBJ2-4,NA,TRBV28,many,TGTGCCAGCACCCCTAGGGCCAAAAACATTCAGTACTTC,CASTPRAKNIQYF
TRBJ1-1,NA,TRBV10-2,NA,TGCGCCAGCAGTGGCGGTGGGGGACTGGTGGTTAACACTGAAGCTTTCTTT,CASSGGGGLVVNTEAFF
TRBJ2-3,TRBD2,TRBV7-2,NA,TGTGCCAGCAGCTTCGGGGGGGGGGGGCAAGATACGCAGTATTTT,CASSFGGGGQDTQYF
TRBJ1-2,NA,TRBV12-3/TRBV12-4,many,TGTGCCAGCCGTGGAGGGGGTGACTATGGCTACACCTTC,CASRGGGDYGYTF
TRBJ1-1,NA,TRBV10-3,NA,TGTGCCATCAGCGGCTTACGCTACACTGAAGCTTTCTTT,CAISGLRYTEAFF
TRBJ2-1,TRBD2,TRBV9,NA,TGTGCCAGCAGCGGCTACTCTAGCGGGGGCGATGAGCAGTTCTTC,CASSGYSSGGDEQFF
TRBJ2-4,NA,TRBV19,NA,TGTGCCAGTAGCGGGGGGTACCAGGGGGCCAACATTCAGTACTTC,CASSGGYQGANIQYF
TRBJ2-7,NA,TRBV18,NA,TGTGCCAGCTCACCAGGGGTGGACGAGCAGTACTTC,CASSPGVDEQYF
TRBJ2-7,TRBD2,TRBV30,NA,TGTGCCTGGAGCGTAACTAGCGGGGGTGGCGGCGAGCAGTACTTC,CAWSVTSGGGGEQYF
TRBJ1-2,NA,TRBV12-3/TRBV12-4,NA,TGTGCCAGCAGTTCGAACAGGGTCGCCTATGACTACACCTTC,CASSSNRVAYDYTF
TRBJ2-7,TRBD2,TRBV20-1,many,TGCAGTGCCACCATGTCTGATAGCGGGGCTAACGAGCAGTACTTC,CSATMSDSGANEQYF
TRBJ2-7,NA,TRBV6-1,many,TGTGCCAGCAGTGGGACCTCGCGGGGCTACGAGCAGTACTTC,CASSGTSRGYEQYF
TRBJ2-5,NA,TRBV6-5,many,TGTGCCAGCAGTTACTATCCGGCCGAGACCCAGTACTTC,CASSYYPAETQYF
TRBJ2-3,NA,TRBV5-4,few,TGTGCCAGCAGAGGGGACCCGGGGACCACAGATACGCAGTATTTT,CASRGDPGTTDTQYF
TRBJ2-7,TRBD2,TRBV7-2,NA,TGTGCCAGCAGCCGAAGCGGGGGGGCCAGCTCCTACGAGCAGTACTTC,CASSRSGGASSYEQYF
TRBJ1-3,NA,TRBV19,once,TGTGCCAGTAGTATAGACCCTTTTGACACCATATATTTT,CASSIDPFDTIYF
TRBJ2-3,NA,TRBV6-5,NA,TGTGCCAGCAGTTCGACGGTTACGCAGTATTTT,CASSSTVTQYF
TRBJ1-1,NA,TRBV27,many,TGTGCCAGCAGTTTTCAGGGCGGAAACACTGAAGCTTTCTTT,CASSFQGGNTEAFF
TRBJ2-1,TRBD2,TRBV19,few,TGTGCCAGTATAGCGGGGGGGAATCACAATGAGCAGTTCTTC,CASIAGGNHNEQFF
TRBJ1-2,NA,TRBV6-1,many,TGTGCCAGCACAATGGACGAAGCTAACTATGGCTACACCTTC,CASTMDEANYGYTF
TRBJ1-1,TRBD1,TRBV2,many,TGTGCCAGCAGTTACGACGACAGGGCCCGCACTGAAGCTTTCTTT,CASSYDDRARTEAFF
TRBJ1-2,NA,TRBV6-6,many,TGTGCCAGCAGTTACTCGGGCAGAGCTAACTATGGCTACACCTTC,CASSYSGRANYGYTF
TRBJ1-1,NA,TRBV12-5,many,TGTGCTAGTGGTTTGGGGGGGACCACCTCTAGCACTGAAGCTTTCTTT,CASGLGGTTSSTEAFF
TRBJ2-3,TRBD2,TRBV12-3/TRBV12-4,many,TGTGCCAGCACCCAGGGACTAGCGGGGGGTCGCGATACGCAGTATTTT,CASTQGLAGGRDTQYF
TRBJ2-1,TRBD1,TRBV20-1,many,TGCAGTGCTAGTAGGACAGGGATCAATGAGCAGTTCTTC,CSASRTGINEQFF
TRBJ1-1,NA,TRBV6-1,NA,TGTGCCAGCAGGGCGGACAGCGGGGCTGAAGCTTTCTTT,CASRADSGAEAFF
TRBJ1-1,NA,TRBV13,many,TGTGCCAGCAGCTCCCATACTTGGGGGCGGGGGACTGAAGCTTTCTTT,CASSSHTWGRGTEAFF
TRBJ2-1,TRBD2,TRBV19,many,TGTGCCAGTAGTATGGGAGGGCCCTACAATGAGCAGTTCTTC,CASSMGGPYNEQFF
TRBJ2-1,TRBD1,TRBV11-3,NA,TGTGCCAGCAGCTTACTCCCGGGACAGCCCGACAATGAGCAGTTCTTC,CASSLLPGQPDNEQFF
TRBJ2-1,TRBD1,TRBV11-3,many,TGTGCCGGCAGCTTAGACAGGGGTTCCTACAATGAGCAGTTCTTC,CAGSLDRGSYNEQFF
TRBJ2-1,NA,TRBV7-6,few,TGTGCCAGCAGCGGGGTCCTTAGGGGCCATGAGCAGTTCTTC,CASSGVLRGHEQFF
TRBJ2-6,TRBD1,TRBV2,few,TGTGCCAGGGGGACAGGGGATGGGGCCAACGTCCTGACTTTC,CARGTGDGANVLTF
TRBJ2-7,TRBD2,TRBV6-5,many,TGTGCCAGCAGTTATTCTAGCGGGGGATTGGCCTACGAGCAGTACTTC,CASSYSSGGLAYEQYF
TRBJ1-6,NA,TRBV24-1,NA,TGTGCCACCAGTGATTTGACGCGCCGCCGGGGGGGACGGTCTAATTCACCCCTCCACTTT,CATSDLTRRRGGRSNSPLHF
TRBJ1-1,NA,TRBV4-1,few,TGCGCCAGCAGCTCACGGGCCAGATCGAACACTGAAGCTTTCTTT,CASSSRARSNTEAFF
TRBJ1-6,NA,TRBV20-1,many,TGCAGTGCTCCCAGGGGTGGGAATTCACCCCTCCACTTT,CSAPRGGNSPLHF
TRBJ2-7,TRBD1,TRBV11-2,many,TGTGCCAGCAGCACCCGGGACAGGGGTGGCGAGCAGTACTTC,CASSTRDRGGEQYF
TRBJ1-1,NA,TRBV3-1,NA,TGTGCCAGCAGCCGGGGGCAAGAGAACACTGAAGCTTTCTTT,CASSRGQENTEAFF
TRBJ2-1,TRBD2,TRBV12-3/TRBV12-4,NA,TGTGCCAGCAGACTAGCGGGAGGTGCCTACAATGAGCAGTTCTTC,CASRLAGGAYNEQFF
TRBJ1-6,TRBD1,TRBV3-1,many,TGTGCCAGCAGCCCGGGGACAGGGACTAATTCACCCCTCCACTTT,CASSPGTGTNSPLHF
TRBJ1-1,TRBD1,TRBV3-1,many,TGTGCCAGCAGCCAGGGAGGGGGCGGAGGAGGCGCTTTCTTT,CASSQGGGGGGAFF
TRBJ2-5,TRBD2,TRBV12-3/TRBV12-4,NA,TGTGCCAGCAGTTTAAGTAGCGGGGGAACCGGCATCCAAGAGACCCAGTACTTC,CASSLSSGGTGIQETQYF
TRBJ2-3,NA,TRBV2,many,TGTGCCAGCAGTGCTCAGTCGAGGGATACGCAGTATTTT,CASSAQSRDTQYF
TRBJ2-1,TRBD1,TRBV25-1,NA,TGTGCCAGCAGTGCAGAGACAGGGAAACTGAATGAGCAGTTCTTC,CASSAETGKLNEQFF
TRBJ1-1,NA,TRBV2,few,TGTGCCAGCAGTGGTTATACTGAAGCTTTCTTT,CASSGYTEAFF
TRBJ1-5,NA,TRBV19,NA,TGTGCCAGTAGTACGGAGGGGGTGGTGGAGAATCAGCCCCAGCATTTT,CASSTEGVVENQPQHF